The TCR beta chain under discussion was sequenced for a study of blood T cell repertoires in COVID-19. The wider study: The origin of the acute and convalescent COVID-19 samples was the United States, Italy and Spain.

Cohorts were assigned according to the clinical history that participants reported. V trimming: 4 bases; J trimming: 5 bases; junction bases outside the gene matches: 7. CDR1 is MGHRA and CDR2 is YSYEKL in the germline V gene. The CDR3 sequence is 16 residues long. As processed by the authors: Reference gene primer amplification in the assay estimated nucleated cell counts. TCRdb's copy holds only in-frame clones and misses some; the assay was immunoSEQ multiplex PCR. V and J calls and clone size are those listed in that table; D and trimming were worked out from the DNA. Among 220,000 or so clones listed, 80% to 90% were seen once.

The TCR originated in a woman under 30 in a cohort exposed to, infected with or recovered from COVID-19 (not recorded which). The material sequenced was PBMCs or T cells enriched from blood (not recorded which). V usage is TRBV4-1 and J usage is TRBJ1-4; TRBD1 matches at 10 bases. The DNA for the CDR3 is TGCGCCAGCAGCCTTGACCCGGGACAGGGGAATGAAAAACTGTTTTTT. This translates into CASSLDPGQGNEKLFF.